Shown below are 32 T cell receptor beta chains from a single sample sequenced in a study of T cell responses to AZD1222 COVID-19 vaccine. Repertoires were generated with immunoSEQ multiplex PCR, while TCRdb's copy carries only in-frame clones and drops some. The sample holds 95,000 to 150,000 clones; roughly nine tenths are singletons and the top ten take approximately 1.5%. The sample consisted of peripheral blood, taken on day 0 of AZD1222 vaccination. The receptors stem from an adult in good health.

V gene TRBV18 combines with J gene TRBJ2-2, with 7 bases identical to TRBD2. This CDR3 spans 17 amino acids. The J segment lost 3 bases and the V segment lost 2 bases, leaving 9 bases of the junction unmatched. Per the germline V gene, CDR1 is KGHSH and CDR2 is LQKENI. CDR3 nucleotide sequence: TGTGCCAGCTCACCAAAGGGAGGGGTTGGAGACACCGGGGAGCTGTTTTTT. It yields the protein CASSPKGGVGDTGELFF.

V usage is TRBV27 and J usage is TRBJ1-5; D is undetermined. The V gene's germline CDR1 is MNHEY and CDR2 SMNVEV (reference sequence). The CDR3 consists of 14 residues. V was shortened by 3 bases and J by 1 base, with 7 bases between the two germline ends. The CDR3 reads CASSLKVSNQPQHF. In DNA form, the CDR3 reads TGTGCCAGCAGTTTGAAAGTAAGCAATCAGCCCCAGCATTTT.

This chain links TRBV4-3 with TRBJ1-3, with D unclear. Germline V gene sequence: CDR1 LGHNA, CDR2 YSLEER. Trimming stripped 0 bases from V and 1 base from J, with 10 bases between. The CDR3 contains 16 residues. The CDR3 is CASSQETLFSGNTIYF. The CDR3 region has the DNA TGCGCCAGCAGCCAAGAGACCCTGTTTTCTGGAAACACCATATATTTT.

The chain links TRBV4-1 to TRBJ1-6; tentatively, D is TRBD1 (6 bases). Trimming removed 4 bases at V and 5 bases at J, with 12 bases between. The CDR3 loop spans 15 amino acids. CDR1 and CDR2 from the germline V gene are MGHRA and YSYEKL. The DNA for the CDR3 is TGCGCCAGCAGCCCTAGGGGGTTGGATAATTCACCCCTCCACTTT. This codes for CASSPRGLDNSPLHF.

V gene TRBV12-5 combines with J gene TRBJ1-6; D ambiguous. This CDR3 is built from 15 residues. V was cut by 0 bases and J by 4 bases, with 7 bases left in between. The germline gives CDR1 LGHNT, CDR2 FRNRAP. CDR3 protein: CASGLVESYNSPLHF. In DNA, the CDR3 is TGTGCTAGTGGTTTGGTAGAGTCTTATAATTCACCCCTCCACTTT.

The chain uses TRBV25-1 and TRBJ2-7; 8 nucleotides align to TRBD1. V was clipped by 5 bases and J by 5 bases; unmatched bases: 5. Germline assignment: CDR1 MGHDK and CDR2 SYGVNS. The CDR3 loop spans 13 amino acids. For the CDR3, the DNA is TGTGCCAGCAGTTTAGCAGGGGGCAACGAGCAGTACTTC. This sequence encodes CASSLAGGNEQYF.

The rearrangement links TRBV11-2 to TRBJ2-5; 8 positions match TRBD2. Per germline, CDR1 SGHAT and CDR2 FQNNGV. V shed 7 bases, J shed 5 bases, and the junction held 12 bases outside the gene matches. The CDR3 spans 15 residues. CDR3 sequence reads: CASKGGWTSSETQYF. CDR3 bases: TGTGCCAGCAAGGGGGGGTGGACTAGCTCCGAGACCCAGTACTTC.

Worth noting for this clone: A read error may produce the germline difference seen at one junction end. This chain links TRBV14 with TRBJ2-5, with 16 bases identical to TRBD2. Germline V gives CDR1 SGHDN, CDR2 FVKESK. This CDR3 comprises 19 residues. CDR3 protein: CASSRIGTSGRASQETQYF. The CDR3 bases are TGTGCCAGTAGCCGCATCGGGACTAGCGGGAGGGCCTCCCAAGAGACCCAGTACTTC.

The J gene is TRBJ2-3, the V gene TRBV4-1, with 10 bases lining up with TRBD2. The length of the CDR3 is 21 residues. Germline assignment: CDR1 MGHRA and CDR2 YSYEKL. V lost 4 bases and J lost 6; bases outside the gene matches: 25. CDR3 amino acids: CASSRFGEPGLASKEEDTQYF. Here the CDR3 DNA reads TGCGCCAGCAGCCGATTTGGCGAACCGGGACTAGCGTCTAAGGAAGAGGATACGCAGTATTTT.

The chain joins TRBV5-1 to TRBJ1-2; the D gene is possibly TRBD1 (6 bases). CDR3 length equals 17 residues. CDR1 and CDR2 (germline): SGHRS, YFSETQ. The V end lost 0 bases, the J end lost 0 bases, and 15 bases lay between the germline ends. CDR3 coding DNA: TGCGCCAGCAGCTTGGTGGTAGGGGGTGAAGCTAACTATGGCTACACCTTC. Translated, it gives CASSLVVGGEANYGYTF.

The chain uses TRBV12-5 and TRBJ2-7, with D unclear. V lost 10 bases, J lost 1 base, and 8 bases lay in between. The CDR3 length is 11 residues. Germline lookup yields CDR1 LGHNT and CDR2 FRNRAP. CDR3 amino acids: CAIEESYEQYF. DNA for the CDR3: TGTGCTATTGAGGAGTCCTACGAGCAGTACTTC.

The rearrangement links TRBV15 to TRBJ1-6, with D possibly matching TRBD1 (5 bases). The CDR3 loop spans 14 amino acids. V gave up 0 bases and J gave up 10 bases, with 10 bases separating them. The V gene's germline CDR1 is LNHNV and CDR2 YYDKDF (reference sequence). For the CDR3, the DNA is TGTGCCACCAGCAGAGAGGCAGGGACCTCACCCCTCCACTTT. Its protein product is CATSREAGTSPLHF.

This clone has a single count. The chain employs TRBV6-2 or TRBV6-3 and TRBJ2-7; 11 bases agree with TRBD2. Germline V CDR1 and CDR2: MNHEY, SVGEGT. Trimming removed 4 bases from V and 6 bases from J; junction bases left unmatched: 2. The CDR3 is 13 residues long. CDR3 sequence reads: CASSLAGGAEQYV. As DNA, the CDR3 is TGTGCCAGCAGTTTAGCGGGAGGGGCCGAGCAGTACGTC.

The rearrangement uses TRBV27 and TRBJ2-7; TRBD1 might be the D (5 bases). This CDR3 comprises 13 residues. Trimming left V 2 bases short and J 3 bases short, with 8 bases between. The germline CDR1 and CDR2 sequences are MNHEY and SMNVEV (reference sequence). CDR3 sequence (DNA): TGTGCCAGCAGTTTACACAGGTACTACGAGCAGTACTTC. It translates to CASSLHRYYEQYF.

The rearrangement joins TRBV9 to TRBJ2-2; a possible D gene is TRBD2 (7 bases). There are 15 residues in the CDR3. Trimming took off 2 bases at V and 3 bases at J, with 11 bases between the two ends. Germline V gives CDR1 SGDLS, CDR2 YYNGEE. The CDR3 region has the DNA TGTGCCAGCAGCGTCCGGGGGGCGGACACCGGGGAGCTGTTTTTT. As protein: CASSVRGADTGELFF.

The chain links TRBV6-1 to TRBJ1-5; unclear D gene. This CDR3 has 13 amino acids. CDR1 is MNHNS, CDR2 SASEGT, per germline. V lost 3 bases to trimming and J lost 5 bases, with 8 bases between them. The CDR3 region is CASSDTWDQPQHF. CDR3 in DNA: TGTGCCAGCAGTGATACATGGGATCAGCCCCAGCATTTT.

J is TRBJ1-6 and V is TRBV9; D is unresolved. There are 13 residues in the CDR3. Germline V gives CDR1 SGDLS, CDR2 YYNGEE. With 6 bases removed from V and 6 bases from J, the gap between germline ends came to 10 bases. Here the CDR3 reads CASKTEVNSPLHF. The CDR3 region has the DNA TGTGCCAGCAAAACCGAGGTTAATTCACCCCTCCACTTT.

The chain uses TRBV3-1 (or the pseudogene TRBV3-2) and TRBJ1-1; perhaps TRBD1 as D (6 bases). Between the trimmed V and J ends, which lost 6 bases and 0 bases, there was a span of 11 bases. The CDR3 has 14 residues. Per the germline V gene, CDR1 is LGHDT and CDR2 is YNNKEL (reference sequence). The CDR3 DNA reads TGTGCCAGCAGACAACAGGGAATGAACACTGAAGCTTTCTTT. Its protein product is CASRQQGMNTEAFF.

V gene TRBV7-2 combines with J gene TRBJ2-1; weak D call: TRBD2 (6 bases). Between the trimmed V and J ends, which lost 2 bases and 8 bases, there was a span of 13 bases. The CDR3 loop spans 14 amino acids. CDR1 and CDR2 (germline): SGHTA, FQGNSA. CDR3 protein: CASSLRSPGDEQFF. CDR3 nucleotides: TGTGCCAGCAGCTTACGGTCCCCGGGGGATGAGCAGTTCTTC.

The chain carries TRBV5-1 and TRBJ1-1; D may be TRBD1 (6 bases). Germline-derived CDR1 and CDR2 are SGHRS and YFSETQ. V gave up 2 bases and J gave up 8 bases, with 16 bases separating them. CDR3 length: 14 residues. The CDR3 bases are TGCGCCAGCAGCTTAGGTGGTGTTGACAGGGAAGCTTTCTTT. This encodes CASSLGGVDREAFF.

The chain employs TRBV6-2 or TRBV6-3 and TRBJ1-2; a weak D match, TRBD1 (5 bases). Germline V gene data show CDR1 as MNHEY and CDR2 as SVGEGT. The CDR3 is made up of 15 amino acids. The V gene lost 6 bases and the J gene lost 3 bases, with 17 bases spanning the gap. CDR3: CASSPRGGRYYGYTF. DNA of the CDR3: TGTGCCAGCAGCCCCCGGGGGGGAAGGTACTATGGCTACACCTTC.

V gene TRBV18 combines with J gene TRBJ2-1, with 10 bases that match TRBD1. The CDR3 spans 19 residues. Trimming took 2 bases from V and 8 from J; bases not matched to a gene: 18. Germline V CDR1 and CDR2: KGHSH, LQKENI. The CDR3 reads CASSPRGQGPSPVYDEQFF. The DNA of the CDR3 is TGTGCCAGCTCACCAAGGGGACAGGGGCCCTCGCCCGTTTATGATGAGCAGTTCTTC. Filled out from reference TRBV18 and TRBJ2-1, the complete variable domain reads NAGVMQNPRHLVRRRGQEARLRCSPMKGHSHVYWYRQLPEEGLKFMVYLQKENIIDESGMPKERFSAEFPKEGPSILRIQQVVRGDSAAYFCASSPRGQGPSPVYDEQFFGPGTRLTVL.

The CDR3 here is CASSEMDRGGFSQPQHF. CDR3 DNA: TGTGCCAGCAGTGAGATGGACAGGGGCGGTTTTAGTCAGCCCCAGCATTTT. The chain employs TRBV2 and TRBJ1-5; 9 bases match TRBD1. The CDR3 has 17 residues. J gave up 6 bases and V 3 bases, and 12 bases lay outside the gene matches. Germline loops: CDR1 SNHLY, CDR2 FYNNEI.

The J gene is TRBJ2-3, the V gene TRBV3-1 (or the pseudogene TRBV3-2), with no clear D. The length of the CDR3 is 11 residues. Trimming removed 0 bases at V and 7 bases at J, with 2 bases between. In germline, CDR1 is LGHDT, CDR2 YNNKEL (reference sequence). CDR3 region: CASSQENTQYF. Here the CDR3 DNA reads TGTGCCAGCAGCCAAGAAAATACGCAGTATTTT.

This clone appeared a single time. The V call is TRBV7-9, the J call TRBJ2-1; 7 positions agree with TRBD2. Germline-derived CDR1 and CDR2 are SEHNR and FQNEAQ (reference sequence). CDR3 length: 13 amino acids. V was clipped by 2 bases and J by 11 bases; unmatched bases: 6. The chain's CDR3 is CASSLPASGQQFF. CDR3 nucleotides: TGTGCCAGCAGCTTACCGGCTAGCGGACAGCAGTTCTTC.

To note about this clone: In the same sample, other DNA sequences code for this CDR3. This CDR3 reads CASSLGQGADTQYF. The CDR3 nucleotides are TGCGCCAGCAGCTTGGGACAGGGGGCAGATACGCAGTATTTT. V and J are TRBV5-1 and TRBJ2-3, with TRBD1 matching over 9 bases. The CDR3 is made up of 14 amino acids. Trimming removed 0 bases from V and 4 bases from J; junction bases left unmatched: 0. Germline lookup yields CDR1 SGHRS and CDR2 YFSETQ.

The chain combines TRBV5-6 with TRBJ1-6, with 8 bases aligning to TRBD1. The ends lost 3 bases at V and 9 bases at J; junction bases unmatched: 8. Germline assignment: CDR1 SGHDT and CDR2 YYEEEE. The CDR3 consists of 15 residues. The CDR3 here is CASSYWTGLGSPLHF. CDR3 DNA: TGTGCCAGCAGCTATTGGACAGGGTTGGGTTCACCCCTCCACTTT.

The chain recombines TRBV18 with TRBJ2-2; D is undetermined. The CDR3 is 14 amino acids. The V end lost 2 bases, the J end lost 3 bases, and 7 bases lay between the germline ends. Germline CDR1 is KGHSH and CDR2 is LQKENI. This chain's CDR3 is CASSPDRDTGELFF. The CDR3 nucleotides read TGTGCCAGCTCACCAGATCGGGACACCGGGGAGCTGTTTTTT.

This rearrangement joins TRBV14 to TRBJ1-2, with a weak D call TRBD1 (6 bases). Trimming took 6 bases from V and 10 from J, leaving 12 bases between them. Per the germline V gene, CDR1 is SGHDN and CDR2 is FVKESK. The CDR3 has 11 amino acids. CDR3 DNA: TGTGCCAGCAGTTTGGGACACCTCTACACCTTC. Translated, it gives CASSLGHLYTF.

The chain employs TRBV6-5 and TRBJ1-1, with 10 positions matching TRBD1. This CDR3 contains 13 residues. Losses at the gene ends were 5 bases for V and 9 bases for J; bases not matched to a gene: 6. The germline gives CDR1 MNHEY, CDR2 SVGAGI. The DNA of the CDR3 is TGTGCCAGCAGTCTCCGGACAGGGGGGAAAGCTTTCTTT. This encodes CASSLRTGGKAFF.

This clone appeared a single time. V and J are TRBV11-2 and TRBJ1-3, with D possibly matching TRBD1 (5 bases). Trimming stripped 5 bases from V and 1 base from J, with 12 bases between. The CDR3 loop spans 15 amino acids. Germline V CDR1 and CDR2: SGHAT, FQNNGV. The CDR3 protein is CASSPGTSSGNTIYF. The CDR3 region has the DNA TGTGCCAGCAGCCCCGGGACGTCTTCTGGAAACACCATATATTTT.

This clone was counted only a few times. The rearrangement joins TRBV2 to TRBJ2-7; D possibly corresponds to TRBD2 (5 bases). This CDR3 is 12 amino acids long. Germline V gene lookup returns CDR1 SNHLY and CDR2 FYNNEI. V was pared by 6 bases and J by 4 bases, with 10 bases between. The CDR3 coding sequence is TGTGCCAGCAGCGTGACTATTTACGAGCAGTACGTC. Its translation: CASSVTIYEQYV.